This T cell receptor beta chain was retrieved from a study of OX40 agonist ivuxolimab in advanced cancers. Study overall: Every 2 weeks, ivuxolimab was infused into the patients intravenously at between 0.01 and 10 mg/kg. Prior therapy, whether anti-PD-1, anti-PD-L1 or anti-CTLA-4, was allowed, and more than 35% had some.

Profiling relied on immunoSEQ multiplex PCR, and the TCRdb table lists in-frame clones only, not all of them. The table lists 50,000 to 75,000 clones, about 90% of them singletons, with 5.2% in the top ten. The CDR3 has 15 residues. Trimming took off 1 base at V and 3 bases at J, with 16 bases between the two ends. Germline V gives CDR1 GTSNPN, CDR2 SVGIG (reference sequence). This specimen consisted of CD4+ or CD8+ T cells sorted from blood, obtained in a trial of the OX40 agonist ivuxolimab. The source of this sequence is an adult with an advanced solid tumor such as melanoma, head and neck, liver or kidney cancer. The chain links TRBV30 to TRBJ2-7; maybe TRBD2 (5 bases). In DNA, the CDR3 is TGTGCCTGGAGTGCGTACCTAGCTGCGGACTACGAGCAGTACTTC. Translated: CAWSAYLAADYEQYF.